Listed below are T cell receptor beta chains from one sample, sequenced in a study of blood T cell repertoires in COVID-19. The method was immunoSEQ multiplex PCR; TCRdb's version includes in-frame clones alone and lacks a portion of them. The sample has some 130,000 clones, over 80% seen once. Sequenced sample: peripheral blood. The receptors here all came from a man in his 70s with acute or convalescent COVID-19. Each CDR3 is given with its conserved first and last residue. The order of the fields is CDR3 length, V gene, D gene, J gene, clone size, CDR3 protein, CDR3 DNA. D genes are given only for firm matches. Only some rows state a clone size, as once, few, many or a class for expanded clones.

17	TRBV3-1/TRBV3-2	TRBD2	TRBJ2-1	-	CASSQGSRTSGYNEQFF	TGTGCCAGCAGCCAAGGTTCCAGGACTAGCGGCTACAATGAGCAGTTCTTC
17	TRBV27	-	TRBJ1-2	-	CASSGSEFSGITNGYTF	TGTGCCAGCAGCGGCAGCGAATTTTCGGGAATTACGAATGGCTACACCTTC
16	TRBV4-1	TRBD2	TRBJ2-1	few	CASSQDTSGGAVEQFF	TGCGCCAGCAGCCAAGATACTAGCGGGGGGGCGGTTGAGCAGTTCTTC
13	TRBV12-3/TRBV12-4	TRBD1	TRBJ1-2	-	CASSRKTGSGYTF	TGTGCCAGCAGTAGAAAGACAGGGAGCGGCTACACCTTC
15	TRBV23-1	-	TRBJ1-2	-	CASSRAGQTNYGYTF	TGCGCCAGCAGTCGGGCAGGTCAAACCAACTATGGCTACACCTTC
13	TRBV28	TRBD1	TRBJ1-6	-	CASSFPGTGLLHF	TGTGCCAGCAGTTTTCCCGGGACAGGGCTACTTCACTTT
13	TRBV27	TRBD2	TRBJ2-3	few	CASSGTSGDTQYF	TGTGCCAGCAGTGGGACTAGCGGAGATACGCAGTATTTT
16	TRBV21-1	-	TRBJ2-2	-	CASSLTGTGGTGELFF	TGTGCCAGCAGCCTAACCGGGACAGGGGGCACCGGGGAGCTGTTTTTT
16	TRBV11-3	TRBD1	TRBJ2-2	-	CASSLGQGSDTGELFF	TGTGCCAGTAGCTTAGGACAGGGGAGCGACACCGGGGAGCTGTTTTTT
21	TRBV15	-	TRBJ1-3	-	CATSRARRDTRKPSSGNTIYF	TGTGCCACCAGCAGAGCACGCCGGGACACCCGAAAGCCGAGCTCTGGAAACACCATATATTTT
13	TRBV9	-	TRBJ1-2	-	CASSLTVNYGYTF	TGTGCCAGCAGCCTGACAGTTAACTATGGCTACACCTTC
16	TRBV9	TRBD1	TRBJ1-1	few	CASSPDRGSAGTEAFF	TGTGCCAGCAGCCCCGACAGGGGTTCGGCGGGCACTGAAGCTTTCTTT
17	TRBV6-1	TRBD1	TRBJ1-1	-	CASSEFTGTEQNTEAFF	TGTGCCAGCAGTGAATTCACCGGGACAGAGCAAAACACTGAAGCTTTCTTT
12	TRBV2	-	TRBJ1-2	-	CASRGGNYGYTF	TGTGCCAGCAGGGGGGGGAACTATGGCTACACCTTC
14	TRBV19	TRBD1	TRBJ1-5	-	CASIGQASNQPQHF	TGTGCCAGTATAGGACAGGCGAGCAATCAGCCCCAGCATTTT
14	TRBV29-1	-	TRBJ1-1	-	CSVDDGGRRTEAFF	TGCAGCGTTGACGACGGGGGGCGCAGGACTGAAGCTTTCTTT
13	TRBV15	-	TRBJ1-2	-	CATSSGRAYGYTF	TGTGCCACCAGCAGTGGCAGGGCCTATGGCTACACCTTC
15	TRBV19	-	TRBJ1-2	few	CASSIGQKNNYGYTF	TGTGCCAGTAGTATAGGACAGAAGAATAACTATGGCTACACCTTC
15	TRBV18	-	TRBJ2-2	-	CASSPMTLNTGELFF	TGTGCCAGCTCACCGATGACTCTAAACACCGGGGAGCTGTTTTTT
12	TRBV30	-	TRBJ2-2	-	CAWSLRTGELFF	TGTGCCTGGAGTCTCAGAACCGGGGAGCTGTTTTTT
14	TRBV9	-	TRBJ2-3	-	CASSPGTRTDTQYF	TGTGCCAGCAGCCCCGGGACTCGCACAGATACGCAGTATTTT
13	TRBV6-5	-	TRBJ1-1	-	CASSLGNLGKAFF	TGTGCCAGCAGTTTAGGGAACCTCGGGAAAGCTTTCTTT
14	TRBV25-1	TRBD1	TRBJ1-1	-	CAANQTGGDTEAFF	TGTGCCGCAAATCAGACAGGGGGTGATACTGAAGCTTTCTTT